What follows are 8 T cell receptor beta chains derived from one specimen sequenced in a study of somatic mutations in cytotoxic T cells in rheumatoid arthritis. Method: immunoSEQ multiplex PCR; TCRdb's copy keeps in-frame clones and lacks some. The table has roughly 2,500 clones, approximately 84% seen once. Source material: CD8+ T cells sorted from blood. The receptors were sampled from an adult with rheumatoid arthritis.

This chain joins TRBV7-9 and TRBJ2-4; 8 nucleotides agree with TRBD1. Germline V lookup: CDR1 SEHNR, CDR2 FQNEAQ (reference sequence). The CDR3 is 15 residues long. With 1 base clipped from V and 6 bases from J, the junction kept 5 bases outside the gene matches. CDR3 sequence reads: CASSLDGQGRNIQYF. In DNA, the CDR3 is TGTGCCAGCAGCTTAGACGGACAGGGCAGAAACATTCAGTACTTC.

The rearrangement joins TRBV7-2 to TRBJ2-1; TRBD2 agrees at 10 bases. Germline CDR1 SGHTA, CDR2 FQGNSA. V lost 6 bases and J lost 4; bases outside the gene matches: 9. The CDR3 length is 16 residues. CDR3 sequence (DNA): TGTGCCAGCAGAGACAGCGGGGGGGCTTGGTACAATGAGCAGTTCTTC. It is translated as CASRDSGGAWYNEQFF.

The chain couples TRBV20-1 to TRBJ2-7; D remains unclear. V was cut by 2 bases and J by 2 bases, with 4 bases left in between. This CDR3 has 11 residues. Germline V gene sequence: CDR1 DFQATT, CDR2 SNEGSKA (reference sequence). The CDR3 nucleotides read TGCAGTGCTAGATGTCCCTACGAGCAGTACTTC. Its protein is CSARCPYEQYF.

The chain couples TRBV11-2 to TRBJ2-1, with TRBD2 matching 11 bases. The CDR3 spans 15 residues. The V gene end was trimmed by 5 bases and the J gene end by 6 bases; junction bases not matched to a gene: 6. Germline lookup yields CDR1 SGHAT and CDR2 FQNNGV. The CDR3 DNA follows: TGTGCCAGCAGCGTCGGGACTAGCGGATCCAATGAGCAGTTCTTC. Amino acids: CASSVGTSGSNEQFF.

The table lists this clone with a count of one. V is TRBV15 and J is TRBJ2-3, with 11 bases that match TRBD1. Trimming at V came to 8 bases and at J to 2 bases, leaving 15 bases not matched to a gene. Germline assignment: CDR1 LNHNV and CDR2 YYDKDF (reference sequence). The CDR3 totals 18 residues. CDR3 sequence: CATADTSPGQGDTDTQYF. The DNA for the CDR3 is TGTGCCACCGCCGACACCTCACCGGGACAGGGGGACACAGATACGCAGTATTTT.

This chain uses TRBV7-9 with TRBJ2-5; 14 bases align to TRBD2. Trimming at V came to 7 bases and at J to 0 bases, leaving 13 bases not matched to a gene. The CDR3 runs to 19 residues. Germline V CDR1 and CDR2: SEHNR, FQNEAQ (reference sequence). Here the CDR3 DNA reads TGTGCCAGCACCGGCAAGCGCGGACTAGCGGGGGGCCACCAAGAGACCCAGTACTTC. It is translated as CASTGKRGLAGGHQETQYF.

The gene calls are TRBV2 and TRBJ2-3; D call uncertain. The CDR3 has 10 amino acids. Trimming removed 8 bases at V and 4 bases at J, with 4 bases between. The germline V gene encodes CDR1 SNHLY and CDR2 FYNNEI. CDR3 bases: TGTGCCAGCTGGGCAGATACGCAGTATTTT. It specifies CASWADTQYF. The full variable domain, rest sourced from reference TRBV2 and TRBJ2-3, is EPEVTQTPSHQVTQMGQEVILRCVPISNHLYFYWYRQILGQKVEFLVSFYNNEISEKSEIFDDQFSVERPDGSNFTLKIRSTKLEDSAMYFCASWADTQYFGPGTRLTVL.

The chain has TRBV13 and TRBJ2-4; 8 bases agree with TRBD2. Germline CDR1 reads PRHDT; CDR2 reads FYEKMQ (reference sequence). V lost 4 bases and J lost 0; bases outside the gene matches: 5. The CDR3 is made up of 16 amino acids. The CDR3 sequence: CASSYAGGPAKNIQYF. CDR3 DNA sequence: TGTGCCAGCAGCTATGCGGGGGGTCCAGCCAAAAACATTCAGTACTTC.